This section outlines one T cell receptor beta chain sequence together with its context. Antigen: not known. The data originate from a study of Ad26.COV2.S vaccination and SARS-CoV-2 variants. General study points: It is possible that the TCR breadth and depth analyses underestimated the total T cell responses.

Produced via immunoSEQ multiplex PCR; TCRdb's table is partial and in-frame only. The sample lists hundreds of thousands of clones, roughly 90% occurring once. Germline V gene lookup returns CDR1 GTSNPN and CDR2 SVGIG (reference sequence). After removal of 5 bases from V and 6 bases from J, the junction contained 4 bases not matched to a gene. This CDR3 has 13 residues. Sample treatment: some 20 received Ad26.COV2.S at low or high dose, single or two shots; roughly five received placebo; per-sample allocation not given. After the first vaccine or placebo injection, samples were drawn on day 63. The shot given was an Ad26 vector that makes Wuhan-strain SARS-CoV-2 spike.

This sequence was found in a person between 18 and 65 years old who received the Ad26.COV2.S COVID-19 vaccine or a placebo. Material: peripheral blood, obtained in a trial of Ad26.COV2.S vaccine versus placebo. V gene TRBV30 combines with J gene TRBJ1-5; 10 bases agree with TRBD1. The CDR3 protein is CAWGRDRGQPQHF. CDR3 DNA sequence: TGTGCCTGGGGTCGGGACAGGGGTCAGCCCCAGCATTTT. Supplemented by reference TRBV30 and TRBJ1-5, the full variable domain reads SQTIHQWPATLVQPVGSPLSLECTVEGTSNPNLYWYRQAAGRGLQLLFYSVGIGQISSEVPQNLSASRPQDRQFILSSKKLLLSDSGFYLCAWGRDRGQPQHFGDGTRLSIL.